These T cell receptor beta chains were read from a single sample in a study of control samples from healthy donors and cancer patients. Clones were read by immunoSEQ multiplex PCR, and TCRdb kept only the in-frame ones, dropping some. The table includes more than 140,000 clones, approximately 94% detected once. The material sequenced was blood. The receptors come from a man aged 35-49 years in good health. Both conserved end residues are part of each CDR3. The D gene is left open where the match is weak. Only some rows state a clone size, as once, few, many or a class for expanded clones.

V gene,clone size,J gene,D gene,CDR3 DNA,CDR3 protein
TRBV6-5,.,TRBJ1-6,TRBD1,TGTGCCAGCAGCATAGACAGGGGAGGGAATTCACCCCTCCACTTT,CASSIDRGGNSPLHF
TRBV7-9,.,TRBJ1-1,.,TGTGCCAGCAGCCGGGGGGGAGAAGGTGAAGCTTTCTTT,CASSRGGEGEAFF
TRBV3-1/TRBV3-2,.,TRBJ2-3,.,TGTGCCAGCAGCCAAGGGGATTCATTAGACCTGGATACGCAGTATTTT,CASSQGDSLDLDTQYF
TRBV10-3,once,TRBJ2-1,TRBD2,TGTGCCATCGGAGGTAGCGGGACCGGGAATGAGCAGTTCTTC,CAIGGSGTGNEQFF
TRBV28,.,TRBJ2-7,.,TGTGCCAGCAGTTCTCCCAGGATCTCCTACGAGCAGTACTTC,CASSSPRISYEQYF
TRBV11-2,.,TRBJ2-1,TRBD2,TGTGCCAGCAGTATGGGACTAGCGGGGGGGCGCAATGAGCAGTTCTTC,CASSMGLAGGRNEQFF
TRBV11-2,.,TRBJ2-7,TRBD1,TGTGCCAGCAGCTTAAGGTTTTACGACAGGGGTTCCTACGAGCAGTACTTC,CASSLRFYDRGSYEQYF
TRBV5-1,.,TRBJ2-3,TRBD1,TGCGCCAGCAGCTTGGGGACAGGGGTGGCAGATACGCAGTATTTT,CASSLGTGVADTQYF
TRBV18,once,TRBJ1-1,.,TGTGCCAGCTCACCTTCCAGGGAGGTGAGGACTGAAGCTTTCTTT,CASSPSREVRTEAFF
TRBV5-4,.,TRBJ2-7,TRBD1,TGTGCCAGCAGCACACCGGACAGGGCTGGAGTTTACGAGCAGTACTTC,CASSTPDRAGVYEQYF
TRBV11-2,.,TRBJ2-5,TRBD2,TGTGCCAGCAGCTTAGAGTGGCGGGAGGCAGAGACCCAGTACTTC,CASSLEWREAETQYF
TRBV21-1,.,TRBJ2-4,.,TGTGCCAGCAGCCCCCGTCGTGAGGGGCTAGGAAACATTCAGTACTTC,CASSPRREGLGNIQYF
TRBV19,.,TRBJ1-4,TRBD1,TGTGCCAGGTGGGGACAGTATGAAAAACTGTTTTTT,CARWGQYEKLFF
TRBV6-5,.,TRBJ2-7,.,TGTGCCAGCAGTAGCTTAGAGGGCTCCTACGAGCAGTACTTC,CASSSLEGSYEQYF
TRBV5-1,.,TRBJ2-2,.,TGCGCCAGCAGCTTGGAAGCGGGCCGGAACACCGGGGAGCTGTTTTTT,CASSLEAGRNTGELFF
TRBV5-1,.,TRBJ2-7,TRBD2,TGCGCCAGCAGCTTGGCGGGGACTAGCGGTTACGAGCAGTACTTC,CASSLAGTSGYEQYF
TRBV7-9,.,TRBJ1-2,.,TGTGCCAGCAGCTTAAGGGACTATGGCTACACCTTC,CASSLRDYGYTF
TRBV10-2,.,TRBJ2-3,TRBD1,TGCGCCAGCAGGGGTATGACAGGGTCTGGCACAGATACGCAGTATTTT,CASRGMTGSGTDTQYF
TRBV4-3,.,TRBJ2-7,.,TGCGCCAGCAGCCAAGACTGGAACTCCTACGAGCAGTACTTC,CASSQDWNSYEQYF
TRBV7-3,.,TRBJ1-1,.,TGTGCCAGCAGCCCTACAGGGAGAGGAGCTGAAGCTTTCTTT,CASSPTGRGAEAFF
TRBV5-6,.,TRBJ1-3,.,TGTGCCAGCAGTCTGGGGATCTCTGGAAACACCATATATTTT,CASSLGISGNTIYF
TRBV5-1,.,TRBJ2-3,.,TGCGCCAGCAGCTTCCTCACAGATACGCAGTATTTT,CASSFLTDTQYF
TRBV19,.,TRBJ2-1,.,TGTGCCAGTAGTATTATAGGCATCCTCTACAATGAGCAGTTCTTC,CASSIIGILYNEQFF
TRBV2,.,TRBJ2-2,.,TGTGCCAGCAGCGAAGGGGCGCAGGGTTTGAACACCGGGGAGCTGTTTTTT,CASSEGAQGLNTGELFF
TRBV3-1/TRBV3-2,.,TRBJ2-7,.,TGTGCCAGCAGCCAAGGGAGGGTTCGATACGAGCAGTACTTC,CASSQGRVRYEQYF
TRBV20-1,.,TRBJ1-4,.,TGCAGTGCTAGTTATCAGGGGTCAAATGAAAAACTGTTTTTT,CSASYQGSNEKLFF
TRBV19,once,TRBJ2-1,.,TGTGCCAGTACCCCTGGGGGCTACGGCTACAATGAGCAGTTCTTC,CASTPGGYGYNEQFF
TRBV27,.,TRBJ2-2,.,TGTGCCAGCAGTTTGAGTCAAGGGGCCACCGGGGAGCTGTTTTTT,CASSLSQGATGELFF
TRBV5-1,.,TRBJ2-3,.,TGCGCCAGCAGGGTTGGGTCGGCAGATACGCAGTATTTT,CASRVGSADTQYF
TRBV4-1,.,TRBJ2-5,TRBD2,TGCGCCAGCAGCCAGGGACTAGCGGGAGAGCTTGAGACCCAGTACTTC,CASSQGLAGELETQYF
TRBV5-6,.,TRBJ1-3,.,TGTGCCAGCAGCTACCCTTCCGAATCGGGAAACACCATATATTTT,CASSYPSESGNTIYF
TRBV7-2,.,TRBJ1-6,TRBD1,TGTGCCAGCAGCTTTGCCGGGACAGGGAACCATTCACCCCTCCACTTT,CASSFAGTGNHSPLHF
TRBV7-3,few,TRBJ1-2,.,TGTGCCAGCAGCAGCACAGGAAGCGATGGCTACACCTTC,CASSSTGSDGYTF
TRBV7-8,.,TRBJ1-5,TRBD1,TGTGCCAGCAGCTCCACAGGGGTTGACCAGCCCCAGCATTTT,CASSSTGVDQPQHF
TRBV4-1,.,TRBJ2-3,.,TGCGCCAGCAGCCAAGAACCGGGAGTGGAAGATACGCAGTATTTT,CASSQEPGVEDTQYF
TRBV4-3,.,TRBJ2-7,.,TGCGCCAGCAGCCAGGCACCCGGTTCCAGCTCCTACGAGCAGTACTTC,CASSQAPGSSSYEQYF
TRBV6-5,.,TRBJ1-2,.,TGTGCCAGCAGTTACTCGACGGGGGGAACCTATGGCTACACCTTC,CASSYSTGGTYGYTF
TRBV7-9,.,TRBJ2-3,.,TGTGCCAGCAGGGAAAGGGGGGATCCAGATACGCAGTATTTT,CASRERGDPDTQYF
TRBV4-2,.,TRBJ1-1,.,TGTGCCAGCAGCCAAGACTTTAATCGGAACACTGAAGCTTTCTTT,CASSQDFNRNTEAFF
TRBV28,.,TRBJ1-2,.,TGTGCCAGCAGTCCAGGTTTTTATGGCTACACCTTC,CASSPGFYGYTF
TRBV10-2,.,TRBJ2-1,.,TGCGCCAGCAGTGTCCTAGCGCCTCCCTACAATGAGCAGTTCTTC,CASSVLAPPYNEQFF
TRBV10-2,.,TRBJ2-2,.,TGCGCCAGCAGTACCATACACAATAATCCGACCGGGGAGCTGTTTTTT,CASSTIHNNPTGELFF
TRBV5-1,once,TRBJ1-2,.,TGCGCCAGCAGCTTGTCAGGGATCTATGGCTACACCTTC,CASSLSGIYGYTF
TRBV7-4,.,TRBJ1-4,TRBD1,TGTGCCAGCAGCTCTTGGACAGGGGAGGTAAGAAATGAAAAACTGTTTTTT,CASSSWTGEVRNEKLFF
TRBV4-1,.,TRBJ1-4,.,TGCGCCAGCAGCCAAGTAGTATGGGTGGGTAATGAAAAACTGTTTTTT,CASSQVVWVGNEKLFF
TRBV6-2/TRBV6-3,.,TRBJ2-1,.,TGTGCCAGCAGTCCCCGGCCCTACAATGAGCAGTTCTTC,CASSPRPYNEQFF
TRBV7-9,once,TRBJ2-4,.,TGTGCCAGCAGCTTAGACAGGGCCCCCCTAGCCAAAAACATTCAGTACTTC,CASSLDRAPLAKNIQYF
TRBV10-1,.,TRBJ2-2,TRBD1,TGCGCCAGCAGTGGGACAGGGCCCGGGGAGCTGTTTTTT,CASSGTGPGELFF
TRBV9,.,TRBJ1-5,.,TGTGCCAGCAGCGTAGCTGTAAGTCAGCCCCAGCATTTT,CASSVAVSQPQHF
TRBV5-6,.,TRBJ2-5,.,TGTGCCAGCAGCTTTCGGGAGTCTCAAGAGACCCAGTACTTC,CASSFRESQETQYF